The 8 T cell receptor beta chains given below trace back to one sample, sequenced in a study of shared clonotypes between healthy human individuals. Assay: immunoSEQ multiplex PCR; the TCRdb copy retains only in-frame clones and omits some. Here the sample spans approximately 1.4 million clones, 95% to 99% being singletons. The sequencing input was naive CD4+ T cells sorted from blood. Subset in this sample: CD45RA+ positively selected. The receptor source for this set is a man aged 30-40 years in good health.

Notes on this clone: The conserved phenylalanine or tryptophan normally closing the CDR3 is absent here, so this likely arose from a read error. The limits of the CDR3 on the DNA are not certain, so only TCRdb's listed CDR3 is given. The chain recombines TRBV18 with TRBJ2-7; the table's D gene call, TRBD1, was not cross checked with the DNA. The CDR3 length equals 12 residues, ends included. Germline V CDR1 and CDR2: KGHSH, LQKENI. The CDR3 protein is CASSRPPGQGSL.

The rearrangement joins TRBV18 to TRBJ2-7, with 9 bases that match TRBD1. Unmatched junction bases numbered 22, after V lost 5 bases and J lost 2 bases. The CDR3 length is 20 residues. CDR1 KGHSH and CDR2 LQKENI come from the germline V gene. CDR3 residues: CASSKRTGGVQTVNAYEQYF. The CDR3 DNA reads as TGTGCCAGCTCAAAGCGAACAGGGGGCGTCCAAACGGTTAATGCCTACGAGCAGTACTTC.

The J gene is TRBJ1-2, the V gene TRBV21-1. TRBV21-1 is a known pseudogene. CDR3 length equals 13 residues. The CDR3 protein is CASSFKDPYGYTF. The CDR3 DNA reads TGTGCCAGCAGCTTCAAGGATCCCTATGGCTACACCTTC.

The chain recombines TRBV5-8 with TRBJ2-5, with a possible D match to TRBD1 (6 bases). The V and J ends lost 3 bases and 5 bases respectively, with 8 bases between them. The CDR3 sequence is 12 residues long. Germline loops: CDR1 SGHTS, CDR2 YDEGEE. The CDR3 here is CASSYDRETQYF. The CDR3 DNA sequence: TGTGCCAGCAGCTATGACAGGGAGACCCAGTACTTC.

The CDR3 spells CASSPGTSGNTIYF. CDR3 nucleotides: TGTGCCAGCAGCCCGGGTACTTCTGGAAACACCATATATTTT. The chain has TRBV11-2 and TRBJ1-3; D is ambiguous. CDR3 length equals 14 residues. Trimming took off 5 bases at V and 1 base at J, with 9 bases between the two ends. Germline V CDR1 and CDR2: SGHAT, FQNNGV.

This clone was observed a single time. This chain links TRBV5-4 with TRBJ2-3, with 9 nucleotides matching TRBD2. CDR1 is SGHNT and CDR2 is YYREEE in the germline V gene (reference sequence). V was clipped by 1 base and J by 2 bases; unmatched bases: 5. This CDR3 is 16 amino acids long. The CDR3 nucleotides read TGTGCCAGCAGCTTGTTCTTAGCGGGAGACACAGATACGCAGTATTTT. Its protein product is CASSLFLAGDTDTQYF.

The J gene is TRBJ2-3, the V gene TRBV7-9, with 8 bases aligning to TRBD2. The V gene's germline CDR1 is SEHNR and CDR2 FQNEAQ (reference sequence). With 6 bases clipped from V and 0 bases from J, the junction kept 8 bases outside the gene matches. This CDR3 is built from 16 residues. This chain's CDR3 is CASRVTSGQSTDTQYF. DNA of the CDR3: TGTGCCAGCAGGGTTACTAGCGGACAAAGCACAGATACGCAGTATTTT.

CDR3 sequence: CAWRRLGPPNEQFF. The CDR3 DNA is TGTGCCTGGAGGAGGTTAGGGCCTCCCAATGAGCAGTTCTTC. The chain uses TRBV30 and TRBJ2-1; D call uncertain. The CDR3 is 14 amino acids. The germline V and J ends were trimmed by 3 bases and 6 bases, with 15 bases remaining between them. The germline CDR1 and CDR2 sequences are GTSNPN and SVGIG (reference sequence). The complete variable domain, with remaining parts taken from reference TRBV30 and TRBJ2-1, reads SQTIHQWPATLVQPVGSPLSLECTVEGTSNPNLYWYRQAAGRGLQLLFYSVGIGQISSEVPQNLSASRPQDRQFILSSKKLLLSDSGFYLCAWRRLGPPNEQFFGPGTRLTVL.